This T cell receptor (beta chain) was sequenced during a study of blood T cell repertoires in COVID-19. The sample holds one count of this clone. TCRdb's table, derived via immunoSEQ multiplex PCR, lists solely in-frame clones and lacks some. The top ten hold under 9% of the sample, which has around 250,000 clones, more than 85% seen once. The material sequenced was peripheral blood. The sequence was obtained from a woman in her 70s with active or convalescent COVID-19.

CDR3 in amino acids: CASSSRKLAEYNEQFF. CDR3 nucleotides: TGTGCCAGCAGCTCTCGAAAACTAGCGGAATACAATGAGCAGTTCTTC. This chain connects TRBV11-2 to TRBJ2-1, with 8 bases aligning to TRBD2. There are 16 residues in the CDR3. J lost 4 bases, V lost 4 bases, and 9 bases had no gene match. Germline CDR1 is SGHAT and CDR2 is FQNNGV.